The rows below give T cell receptor beta chains drawn from one sample of a study of patients and donors after allogeneic stem cell transplantation. MiXCR was run by TCRdb on the RT-PCR reads, yielding one entry per CDR3 protein. The sample contains 390,000 or so distinct CDR3 sequences, around 15% of which appear only once. Specimen: blood, either unsorted or a sorted T cell fraction (not recorded which). Every receptor here comes from a human donor who was either an allogeneic HSCT recipient or a stem cell or donor lymphocyte infusion donor (not recorded which). It is not recorded whose cells these are; they may come from a transplant donor. Each CDR3 is given with its conserved first and last residue. D genes are given only for firm matches. A row's size may be missing; if present it is once, few, many or a size class.

D gene | J gene | V gene | clone size | CDR3 DNA | CDR3 protein
TRBD2 | TRBJ2-1 | TRBV18 | many | TGTGCCAGCTCCCCGGTTGGGAGGGCGCATGAGCAGTTCTTC | CASSPVGRAHEQFF
NA | TRBJ2-2 | TRBV30 | few | TGTGCCTGGAGTGTAGACCCCCGTAACACCGGGGAGCTGTTTTTT | CAWSVDPRNTGELFF
NA | TRBJ2-1 | TRBV24-1 | NA | TGTGCCACCAGTCTTGGGGGCTCCTACAATGAGCAGTTCTTC | CATSLGGSYNEQFF
NA | TRBJ1-4 | TRBV3-1 | few | TGTGCCAGCAGCCAAGTTGCGGCGGTCTCCGGTGAAAAACTGTTTTTT | CASSQVAAVSGEKLFF
NA | TRBJ1-1 | TRBV5-1 | few | TGCGCCAGCAGCTTGCAGGGGTCCCTCAACGCTGAAGCTTTCTTT | CASSLQGSLNAEAFF
TRBD2 | TRBJ2-1 | TRBV9 | few | TGTGCCAGCAGCCAGACTAGCGGGAGGTCCCCGGGAGAGCAGTTCTTC | CASSQTSGRSPGEQFF
NA | TRBJ2-7 | TRBV4-1 | NA | TGCGCCAGCAGCCTCACCCTAGGCTACGAGCAGTACTTC | CASSLTLGYEQYF
NA | TRBJ1-3 | TRBV21-1 | few | TGTGCCAGCCCCGGAGGGAGGAAGTCTGGAAACACCATATATTTT | CASPGGRKSGNTIYF
NA | TRBJ1-6 | TRBV27 | NA | TGTGCCAGCAGTTCTCCCCGAAGGGACATCCATAATTCACCCCTCCACTTT | CASSSPRRDIHNSPLHF
NA | TRBJ1-2 | TRBV4-1 | NA | TGCGCCAGCAGGGAAATAGGACGAGATGGCTACACCTTC | CASREIGRDGYTF
TRBD2 | TRBJ2-7 | TRBV4-2 | NA | TGTGCCAGCAGCCAACAGGGACTAGCGGGGGGCGGAGGCTCCTACGAGCAGTACTTC | CASSQQGLAGGGGSYEQYF
NA | TRBJ2-4 | TRBV19 | NA | TGTGCCAGTAGTAAACCGGTTCTAGCCAAAAACATTCAGTACTTC | CASSKPVLAKNIQYF
NA | TRBJ1-6 | TRBV4-3 | few | TGCGCCAGCAGCCAAGGGGGGACCTCCTATAATTCACCCCTCCACTTT | CASSQGGTSYNSPLHF
NA | TRBJ2-1 | TRBV2 | NA | TGTGCCAGCAGTGGAGGGGGTTCGTACAATGAGCAGTTCTTC | CASSGGGSYNEQFF
TRBD2 | TRBJ2-1 | TRBV2 | NA | TGTGCCAGCAACGGCGGGAGCTCCTACAATGAGCAGTTCTTC | CASNGGSSYNEQFF
TRBD2 | TRBJ2-1 | TRBV13 | NA | TGTGCCAGCAGCCTATCCTACGGGGGGGAACCTAGGGATGAGCAGTTCTTC | CASSLSYGGEPRDEQFF
NA | TRBJ1-1 | TRBV29-1 | NA | TGCAGCGTTGTTACAGGCGACACTGAAGCTTTCTTT | CSVVTGDTEAFF
TRBD2 | TRBJ2-1 | TRBV12-3/TRBV12-4 | NA | TGTGCCAGCAGGCCAACTAGCGGCTCCTACAATGAGCAGTTCTTC | CASRPTSGSYNEQFF
NA | TRBJ1-5 | TRBV5-1 | few | TGCGCCAGCAGATCCAGGGAAAATCAGCCCCAGCATTTT | CASRSRENQPQHF
TRBD2 | TRBJ2-3 | TRBV12-3/TRBV12-4 | few | TGTGCCAGCAGTTTACGGGGGGATCCAGATACGCAGTATTTT | CASSLRGDPDTQYF
NA | TRBJ2-7 | TRBV7-2 | NA | TGTGCCAGCAGTGGGGAGGGGGGGCGATACGAGCAGTACTTC | CASSGEGGRYEQYF
NA | TRBJ1-2 | TRBV20-1 | few | TGCAGTGGTACCGGACAAGAGTATGGCTACACCTTC | CSGTGQEYGYTF
NA | TRBJ2-3 | TRBV7-6 | many | TGTGCCAGCAGCTCTCCTGCCCGACGCGACCGCACAGATACGCAGTATTTT | CASSSPARRDRTDTQYF
TRBD2 | TRBJ2-1 | TRBV19 | NA | TGTGCCAGTAGTGAACTAGCGCCGAGCTCCTACAATGAGCAGTTCTTC | CASSELAPSSYNEQFF
TRBD2 | TRBJ2-7 | TRBV20-1 | many | TGCAGTGCACCCCCGGGGAGGGCTTACGAGCAGTACTTC | CSAPPGRAYEQYF
NA | TRBJ2-1 | TRBV20-1 | NA | TGCAGTGCTAGAGCGGTTGGCAATGAGCAGTTCTTC | CSARAVGNEQFF
TRBD2 | TRBJ2-2 | TRBV9 | few | TGTGCCAGCAGCAGCCAGAGCGGGAGTCTCGCCGGGGAGCTGTTTTTT | CASSSQSGSLAGELFF
NA | TRBJ1-4 | TRBV7-9 | NA | TGTGCCAGCAGCTTAGGACGGGATACAACTAATGAAAAACTGTTTTTT | CASSLGRDTTNEKLFF
NA | TRBJ2-7 | TRBV7-9 | NA | TGTGCCAGCAGCTCTAGCGACTCCTACGAGCAGTACTTC | CASSSSDSYEQYF
NA | TRBJ2-1 | TRBV5-1 | few | TGCGCCAGCAGCTTGGCCGTCAGGGCACATGAGCAGTTCTTC | CASSLAVRAHEQFF
NA | TRBJ2-1 | TRBV20-1 | NA | TGCAGTGCTAGAGCCTCTGTGGGACTCCTATCCTACAATGAGCAGTTCTTC | CSARASVGLLSYNEQFF
TRBD1 | TRBJ1-2 | TRBV2 | NA | TGTGCCAGCAGTGTTCTACAGGGGAATGGCTACACCTTC | CASSVLQGNGYTF
NA | TRBJ1-1 | TRBV19 | NA | TGTGCCAGTAATCCGGGAAGGAACACTGAAGCTTTCTTT | CASNPGRNTEAFF
NA | TRBJ1-3 | TRBV5-1 | NA | TGCGCCAGCAGCTTGGCGGTCAGTTCCTCTGGAAACACCATATATTTT | CASSLAVSSSGNTIYF
NA | TRBJ2-7 | TRBV6-5 | many | TGTGCCAGCAGTTACTCGATAGAGGGGAACGAGCAGTACTTC | CASSYSIEGNEQYF
NA | TRBJ2-5 | TRBV6-5 | few | TGTGCCAGCAGTTACGCGGGGGCCGGGGAGACCCAGTACTTC | CASSYAGAGETQYF
TRBD1 | TRBJ1-2 | TRBV6-2/TRBV6-3 | few | TGTGCCAGCAGTTCTCGGACAGGGAGCGTGCGAGGCTACACCTTC | CASSSRTGSVRGYTF
NA | TRBJ2-7 | TRBV3-1 | few | TGTGCCAGCAGCCAACTGTCGTCGGGGCCAGGGAAGCAGTACTTC | CASSQLSSGPGKQYF
NA | TRBJ2-6 | TRBV25-1 | NA | TGTGCCAGCTTACGCAGGGAGGCTGGGGCCAACGTCCTGACTTTC | CASLRREAGANVLTF
NA | TRBJ1-6 | TRBV15 | NA | TGTGCCACCAGCAGAGATCGGCAGAGCTATAATTCACCCCTCCACTTT | CATSRDRQSYNSPLHF
TRBD2 | TRBJ2-7 | TRBV11-2 | NA | TGTGCCAGCAGCGTTCCCGGGACTAGCGGTCTTTACGAGCAGTACTTC | CASSVPGTSGLYEQYF
NA | TRBJ2-1 | TRBV4-1 | few | TGCGCCAGCAGCCAAGTCGGACAAAACTACAATGAGCAGTTCTTC | CASSQVGQNYNEQFF
TRBD2 | TRBJ2-3 | TRBV9 | few | TGTGCCAGCAGCCCAAGGGGCGGGGGGTTCCCCCGGCGAGATACGCAGTATTTT | CASSPRGGGFPRRDTQYF
TRBD1 | TRBJ2-7 | TRBV7-2 | many | TGTGCCAGCAGCCAACGACAGGGATTAGTTTACGAGCAGTACTTC | CASSQRQGLVYEQYF
NA | TRBJ1-1 | TRBV20-1 | NA | TGCAGTGCTGCCCCCCTGGGCCCTTTGGGAGCTTTCTTT | CSAAPLGPLGAFF
NA | TRBJ2-7 | TRBV5-1 | NA | TGCGCCAGCAGGCAAAGTGGAGACGGGCGGGAGCAGTACTTC | CASRQSGDGREQYF
NA | TRBJ2-7 | TRBV18 | few | TGTGCCAGCTCAGGAGACGGAGACTACGAGCAGTACTTC | CASSGDGDYEQYF
TRBD1 | TRBJ1-2 | TRBV12-3/TRBV12-4 | many | TGTGCCAGCAGCCCGGACAGGGTCCGTGGCTACACCTTC | CASSPDRVRGYTF
NA | TRBJ2-7 | TRBV6-5 | few | TGTGCCAGCAGTCGAAACAGCGAGCAGTACTTC | CASSRNSEQYF
NA | TRBJ1-1 | TRBV5-1 | NA | TGCGCCAGCAGCTTGCCTGGGGGCACTGAAGCTTTCTTT | CASSLPGGTEAFF
NA | TRBJ1-1 | TRBV7-6 | NA | TGTGCCAGCAGCTTAGCCGTTGGGGGGGGCTGGGGCACTGAAGCTTTCTTT | CASSLAVGGGWGTEAFF
TRBD2 | TRBJ2-7 | TRBV4-1 | many | TGCGCCAGCAGCCCGCGGAGGACTAGCTGGTCCTACGAGCAGTACTTC | CASSPRRTSWSYEQYF
NA | TRBJ1-5 | TRBV6-5 | NA | TGTGCCAGCAGTTACTCGAACTATGTTGGGGATCAGCCCCAGCATTTT | CASSYSNYVGDQPQHF
TRBD1 | TRBJ2-5 | TRBV25-1 | once | TGTGCAAGCAGGGGGAAGTCTACGAGGGAGACCCAGTACTTC | CASRGKSTRETQYF
NA | TRBJ2-3 | TRBV5-4 | NA | TGTGCCAGCAGCAAGGTTCGGGCCCACATTGCCACAGATACGCAGTATTTT | CASSKVRAHIATDTQYF